This T cell receptor (beta chain) was observed in a study of T cell responses to AZD1222 COVID-19 vaccine. Whole-study findings and limits: Donor demographics were predominantly white British with a female majority; clonal diversity may be underestimated.

Concerning this clone itself: Its specificity is unknown.

V was clipped by 4 bases and J by 2 bases, with 15 bases between them. Germline CDR1 reads SGHDT; CDR2 reads YYEEEE. This CDR3 is 15 amino acids long. Sequenced by immunoSEQ multiplex PCR; TCRdb stores in-frame clones only, minus some. The sample gives over 8,000 clones, roughly 90% of which show up once; less than 9% is in the top ten. Sample: peripheral blood, taken 28 days after the second AZD1222 dose. This clonotype was obtained from an adult who received the AZD1222 COVID-19 vaccine. The rearrangement links TRBV5-6 to TRBJ1-2, with D maybe TRBD1 (5 bases). CDR3 sequence (DNA): TGTGCCAGCAGCACCAGGGCGGGCAGCAACTATGGCTACACCTTC. Amino acids: CASSTRAGSNYGYTF. The entire variable domain, with the rest obtained from reference TRBV5-6 and TRBJ1-2, is as follows: DAGVTQSPTHLIKTRGQQVTLRCSPKSGHDTVSWYQQALGQGPQFIFQYYEEEERQRGNFPDRFSGHQFPNYSSELNVNALLLGDSALYLCASSTRAGSNYGYTFGSGTRLTVV.